The present TCR beta chain was sequenced within a study of PD-1 blockade in classical Hodgkin lymphoma. Findings of the study overall: Reported findings placed baseline TCR diversity lower in newly diagnosed patients (compared with healthy donors). TCR diversity in CD4+, not CD8+, cells rose significantly by C4D1.

Concerning this clone itself: The target antigen is unknown.

This CDR3 has 14 amino acids. Germline CDR1 is ENHRY and CDR2 is SYGVKD. The V and J ends lost 9 bases and 4 bases, in that order; junction bases with no gene match: 8. Only in-frame clones appear in the TCRdb table, and some are missing; sequencing was by immunoSEQ multiplex PCR. The data hold 95,000 or so clones, with over 70% observed a single time. Patients all relapsed after autologous stem cell transplantation, and there was variation in brentuximab vedotin exposure. This TCR derives from a human donor with classical Hodgkin lymphoma. The specimen comprised peripheral blood mononuclear cells (PBMCs), sampled at baseline. The V gene is TRBV10-3, the J gene TRBJ2-5, with 10 positions matching TRBD2. The CDR3 DNA sequence: TGTGCCATTAGGACTAGCGGTGACTCAGAGACCCAGTACTTC. Protein product: CAIRTSGDSETQYF.